Sequencing of this TCR beta chain was carried out in a study of cytomegalovirus exposure and HLA in healthy donors. Germline V gene sequence: CDR1 SGHTA, CDR2 FQGTGA. CDR3 length equals 15 residues. Trimming took 5 bases from V and 6 from J; bases not matched to a gene: 12. PCR involved 60 Vbeta and 13 Jbeta primers. Clones were read by immunoSEQ multiplex PCR, and TCRdb kept only the in-frame ones, dropping some. The top ten hold roughly 7.1% of the sample, which has about 59,000 clones, approximately 75% seen once. This sequence originates from a young man in good health and CMV-seropositive. This chain uses TRBV7-3 with TRBJ1-2; 7 nucleotides align to TRBD1. The source material was PBMCs. The CDR3 nucleotides are TGTGCCAGCAGCGTAGACAGGGAGGATAGGAATGGCTACACCTTC. It is translated as CASSVDREDRNGYTF.